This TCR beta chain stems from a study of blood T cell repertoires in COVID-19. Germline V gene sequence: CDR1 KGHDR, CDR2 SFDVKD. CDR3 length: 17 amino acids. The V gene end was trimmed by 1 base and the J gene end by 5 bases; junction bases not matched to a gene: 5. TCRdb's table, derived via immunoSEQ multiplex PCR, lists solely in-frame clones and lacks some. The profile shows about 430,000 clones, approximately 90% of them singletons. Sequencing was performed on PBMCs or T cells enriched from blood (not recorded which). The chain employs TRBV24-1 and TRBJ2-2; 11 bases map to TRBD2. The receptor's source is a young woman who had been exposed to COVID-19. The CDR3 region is CATSDFPGLAVTGELFF. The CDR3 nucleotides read TGTGCCACCAGTGATTTTCCGGGACTAGCGGTTACCGGGGAGCTGTTTTTT.